This TCR beta chain was documented in a study of regulatory T cells in long-lasting Graves disease. Through Arm-PCR of CDR3 regions and iRepertoire HTBI primers, TCR beta libraries were built. TCRdb analysed the multiplex PCR reads with MiXCR anew, one entry per CDR3 protein. The sample records a few hundred thousand distinct CDR3 sequences, 20% to 25% being singletons. The sample's time point: persistent/refractory GD, antithyroid drugs over 5 years with positive TRAb. PBMCs provided the RNA from which the TCR library was made. Sequencing used peripheral blood mononuclear cells (PBMCs), obtained when the disease was refractory, from a patient treated with antithyroid drugs. This sequence was found in a female donor with Graves disease.

The CDR3 nucleotides are TGTGCCAGCAGTTGGGGTAGCCCCACAGATACGCAGTATTTT. This translates into CASSWGSPTDTQYF. V and J are TRBV28 and TRBJ2-3; D not resolved. The CDR3 runs 14 residues. Germline V gene lookup returns CDR1 MDHEN and CDR2 SYDVKM. With 4 bases removed from V and 2 bases from J, the gap between germline ends came to 10 bases.